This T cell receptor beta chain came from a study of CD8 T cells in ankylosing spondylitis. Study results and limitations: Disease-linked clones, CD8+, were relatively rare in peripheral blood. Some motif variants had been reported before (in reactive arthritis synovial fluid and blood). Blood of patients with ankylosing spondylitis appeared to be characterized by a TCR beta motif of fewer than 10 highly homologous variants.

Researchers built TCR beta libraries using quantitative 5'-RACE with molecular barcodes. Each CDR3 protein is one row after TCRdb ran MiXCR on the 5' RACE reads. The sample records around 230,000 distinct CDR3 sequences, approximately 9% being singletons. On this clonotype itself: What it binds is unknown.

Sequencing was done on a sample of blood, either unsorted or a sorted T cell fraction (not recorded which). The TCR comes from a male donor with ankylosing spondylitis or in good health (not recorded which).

The DNA of the CDR3 is TGTGCCTGGAGCCCGGGACTAACGACAGATACGCAGTATTTT. Encoded protein: CAWSPGLTTDTQYF. J is TRBJ2-3 and V is TRBV30; 7 positions match TRBD2. Looked up from germline, CDR1 is GTSNPN and CDR2 is SVGIG (reference sequence). The V and J ends lost 3 bases and 3 bases, in that order; junction bases with no gene match: 6. This CDR3 spans 14 amino acids.